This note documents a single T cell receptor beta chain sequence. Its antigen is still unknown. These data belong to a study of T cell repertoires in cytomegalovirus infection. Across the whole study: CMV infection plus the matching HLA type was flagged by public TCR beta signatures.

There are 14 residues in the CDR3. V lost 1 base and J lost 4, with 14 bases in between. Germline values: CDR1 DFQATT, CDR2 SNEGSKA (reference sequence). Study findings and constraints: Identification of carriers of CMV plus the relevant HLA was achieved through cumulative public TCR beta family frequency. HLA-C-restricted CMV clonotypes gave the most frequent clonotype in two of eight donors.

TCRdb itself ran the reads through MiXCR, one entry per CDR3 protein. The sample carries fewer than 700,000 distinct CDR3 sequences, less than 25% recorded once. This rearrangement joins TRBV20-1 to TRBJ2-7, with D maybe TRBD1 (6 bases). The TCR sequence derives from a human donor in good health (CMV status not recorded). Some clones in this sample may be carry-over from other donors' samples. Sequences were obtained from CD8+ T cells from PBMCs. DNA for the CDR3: TGCAGTGCTAGAGGTCGGACAGAAATTTACGAGCAGTACTTC. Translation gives CSARGRTEIYEQYF.